One T cell receptor (beta chain) is described in this entry. What it binds is not known. These data belong to a study of T-cell memory formation after mild COVID-19. The study's findings and limits: Confirmation of SARS-CoV-2 specificity was lacking for second-wave clones peaking day 37.

One entry per CDR3 protein results from TCRdb running MiXCR on the 5' RACE reads. The sample has roughly 410,000 distinct CDR3 sequences; about 24% are singletons. The CDR3 sequence is 16 residues long. Germline trimming cut 7 bases from V and 1 base from J; bases unmatched to any gene: 7. The germline CDR1 and CDR2 sequences are SNHLY and FYNNEI. The sequencing sample was made of PBMCs or a T cell subset sorted from them (not recorded which). The source is an adult woman who had mild COVID-19 (a few samples of this study predate the infection). Cell type and time point are not known. The V and J genes are TRBV2 and TRBJ2-5; TRBD2 matches at 12 bases. DNA of the CDR3: TGTGCCAGCAACCTACTAGCGGGGGGTGGCCAAGAGACCCAGTACTTC. As protein: CASNLLAGGGQETQYF.